This entry concerns a single T cell receptor (beta chain). These data originate in a study of blood T cell repertoires in COVID-19. Study-wide background: From the United States, Italy and Spain came samples of acute and convalescent COVID-19. T cells, B-cell-depleted T cells, or PBMCs supplied cDNA or gDNA.

The V gene's germline CDR1 is SGHRS and CDR2 YFSETQ. There are 13 residues in the CDR3. The trim removed 4 bases at V and 9 bases at J, leaving 6 bases unmatched. In the authors' workflow: From reference gene primer amplification, estimates of nucleated cell counts were derived. TCRdb keeps only in-frame clones here, not all; method: immunoSEQ multiplex PCR. V and J calls and clone size follow that table, whereas D and trimming were derived from the DNA. This sample has 95,000 to 150,000 clones, with 55% to 75% found just once. This chain connects TRBV5-1 to TRBJ1-2; TRBD1 matches at 10 bases. The source is a human donor with acute or convalescent COVID-19. The donor label of this sample is uncertain. The sample taken for sequencing was peripheral blood. The CDR3 nucleotides are TGCGCCAGCAGCGAGACGGGACAGGGGAGCTACACCTTC. Amino acids: CASSETGQGSYTF.